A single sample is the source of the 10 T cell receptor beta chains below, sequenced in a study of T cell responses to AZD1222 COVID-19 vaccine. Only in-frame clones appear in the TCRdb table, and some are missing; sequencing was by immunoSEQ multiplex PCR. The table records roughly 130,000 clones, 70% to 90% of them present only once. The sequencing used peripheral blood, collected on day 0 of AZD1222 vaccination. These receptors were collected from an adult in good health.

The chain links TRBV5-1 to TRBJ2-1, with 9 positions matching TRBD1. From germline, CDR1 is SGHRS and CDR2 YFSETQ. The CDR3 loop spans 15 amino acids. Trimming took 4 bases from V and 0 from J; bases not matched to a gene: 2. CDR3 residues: CASSRTGDSYNEQFF. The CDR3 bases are TGCGCCAGCAGCAGGACAGGGGACTCCTACAATGAGCAGTTCTTC.

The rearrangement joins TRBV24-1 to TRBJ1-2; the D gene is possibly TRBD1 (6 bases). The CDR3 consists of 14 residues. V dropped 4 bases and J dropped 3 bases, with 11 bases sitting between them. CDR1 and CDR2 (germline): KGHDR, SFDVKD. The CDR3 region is CATSDIQGDYGYTF. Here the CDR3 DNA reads TGTGCCACCAGTGACATACAGGGTGACTATGGCTACACCTTC.

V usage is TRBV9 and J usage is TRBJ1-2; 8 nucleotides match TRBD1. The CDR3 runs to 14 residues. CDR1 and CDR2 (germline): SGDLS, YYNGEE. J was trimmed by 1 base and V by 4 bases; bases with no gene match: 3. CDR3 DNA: TGTGCCAGCAGCCCAGGACAGGGTAACTATGGCTACACCTTC. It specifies CASSPGQGNYGYTF.

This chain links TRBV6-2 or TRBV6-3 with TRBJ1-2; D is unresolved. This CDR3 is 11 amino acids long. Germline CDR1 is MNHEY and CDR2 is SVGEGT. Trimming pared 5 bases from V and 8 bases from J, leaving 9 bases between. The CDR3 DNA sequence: TGTGCCAGCAGTAAACGGATCGGCTACACCTTC. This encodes CASSKRIGYTF.

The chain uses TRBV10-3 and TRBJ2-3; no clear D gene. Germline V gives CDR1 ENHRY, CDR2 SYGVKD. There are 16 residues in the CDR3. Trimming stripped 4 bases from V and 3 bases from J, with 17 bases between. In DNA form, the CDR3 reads TGTGCCATCAGTGGCTTTAGTAAAGGAGTGACAGATACGCAGTATTTT. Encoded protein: CAISGFSKGVTDTQYF.

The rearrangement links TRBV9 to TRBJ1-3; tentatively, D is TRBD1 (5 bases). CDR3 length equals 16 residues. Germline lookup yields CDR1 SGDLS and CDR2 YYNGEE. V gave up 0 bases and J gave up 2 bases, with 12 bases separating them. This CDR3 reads CASSVATTGPGNTIYF. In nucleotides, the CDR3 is TGTGCCAGCAGCGTAGCTACCACAGGCCCTGGAAACACCATATATTTT.

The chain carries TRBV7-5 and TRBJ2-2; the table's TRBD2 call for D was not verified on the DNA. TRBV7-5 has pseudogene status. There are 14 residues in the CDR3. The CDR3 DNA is TGTGTCAGAAGCTTCAGGACTTACACCGGGGAGCTGTTTTTT. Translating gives CVRSFRTYTGELFF.

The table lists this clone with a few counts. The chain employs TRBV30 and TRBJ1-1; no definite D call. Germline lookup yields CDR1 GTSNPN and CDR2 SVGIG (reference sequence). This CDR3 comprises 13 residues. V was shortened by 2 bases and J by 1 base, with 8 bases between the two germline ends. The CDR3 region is CAWSKQPNTEAFF. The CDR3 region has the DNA TGTGCCTGGAGTAAACAGCCGAACACTGAAGCTTTCTTT.

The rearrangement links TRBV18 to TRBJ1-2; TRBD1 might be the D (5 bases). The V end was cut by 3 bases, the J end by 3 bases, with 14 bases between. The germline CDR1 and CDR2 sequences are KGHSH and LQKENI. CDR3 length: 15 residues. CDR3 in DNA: TGTGCCAGCTCACCCTCCAGGGCTGGGGACTATGGCTACACCTTC. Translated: CASSPSRAGDYGYTF.

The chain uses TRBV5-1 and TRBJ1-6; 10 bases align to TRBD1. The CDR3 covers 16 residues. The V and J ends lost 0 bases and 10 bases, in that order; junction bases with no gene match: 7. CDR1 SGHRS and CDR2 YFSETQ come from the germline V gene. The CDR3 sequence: CASSLGAGQGNSPLHF. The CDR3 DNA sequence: TGCGCCAGCAGCTTGGGTGCGGGACAGGGGAACTCACCCCTCCACTTT.